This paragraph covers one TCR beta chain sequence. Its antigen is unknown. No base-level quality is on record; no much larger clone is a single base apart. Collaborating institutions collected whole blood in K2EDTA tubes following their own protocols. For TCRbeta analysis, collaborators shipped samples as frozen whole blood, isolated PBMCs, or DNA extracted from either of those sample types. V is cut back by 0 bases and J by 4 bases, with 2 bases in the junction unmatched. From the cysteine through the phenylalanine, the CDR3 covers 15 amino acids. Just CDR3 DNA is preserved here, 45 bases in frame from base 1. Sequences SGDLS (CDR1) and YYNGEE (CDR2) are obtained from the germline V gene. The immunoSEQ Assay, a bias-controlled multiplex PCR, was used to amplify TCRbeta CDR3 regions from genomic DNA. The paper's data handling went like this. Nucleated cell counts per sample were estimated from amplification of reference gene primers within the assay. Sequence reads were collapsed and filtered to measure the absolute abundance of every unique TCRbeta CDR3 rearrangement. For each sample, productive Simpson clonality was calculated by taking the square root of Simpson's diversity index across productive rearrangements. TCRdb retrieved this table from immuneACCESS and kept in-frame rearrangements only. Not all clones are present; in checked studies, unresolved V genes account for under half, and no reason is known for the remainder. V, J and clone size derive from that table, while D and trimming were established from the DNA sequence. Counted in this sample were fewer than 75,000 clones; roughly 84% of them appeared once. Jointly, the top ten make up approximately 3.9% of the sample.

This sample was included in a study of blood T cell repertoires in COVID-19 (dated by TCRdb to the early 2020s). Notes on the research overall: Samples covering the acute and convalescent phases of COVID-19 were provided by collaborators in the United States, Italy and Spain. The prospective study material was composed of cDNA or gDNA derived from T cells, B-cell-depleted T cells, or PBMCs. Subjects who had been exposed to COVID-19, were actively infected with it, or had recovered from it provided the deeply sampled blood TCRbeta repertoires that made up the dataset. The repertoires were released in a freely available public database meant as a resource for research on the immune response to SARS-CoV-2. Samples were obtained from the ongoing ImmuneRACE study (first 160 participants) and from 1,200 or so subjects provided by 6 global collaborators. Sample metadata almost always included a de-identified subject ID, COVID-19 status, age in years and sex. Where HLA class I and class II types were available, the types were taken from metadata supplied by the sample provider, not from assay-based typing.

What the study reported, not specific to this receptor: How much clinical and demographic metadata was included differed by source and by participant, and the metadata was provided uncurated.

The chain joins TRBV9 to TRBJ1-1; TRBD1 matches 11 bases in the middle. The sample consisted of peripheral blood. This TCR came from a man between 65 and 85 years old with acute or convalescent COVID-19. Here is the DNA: TGTGCCAGCAGCGTAGCGGGACAGGGGGGCACTGAAGCTTTCTTT. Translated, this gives CASSVAGQGGTEAFF.